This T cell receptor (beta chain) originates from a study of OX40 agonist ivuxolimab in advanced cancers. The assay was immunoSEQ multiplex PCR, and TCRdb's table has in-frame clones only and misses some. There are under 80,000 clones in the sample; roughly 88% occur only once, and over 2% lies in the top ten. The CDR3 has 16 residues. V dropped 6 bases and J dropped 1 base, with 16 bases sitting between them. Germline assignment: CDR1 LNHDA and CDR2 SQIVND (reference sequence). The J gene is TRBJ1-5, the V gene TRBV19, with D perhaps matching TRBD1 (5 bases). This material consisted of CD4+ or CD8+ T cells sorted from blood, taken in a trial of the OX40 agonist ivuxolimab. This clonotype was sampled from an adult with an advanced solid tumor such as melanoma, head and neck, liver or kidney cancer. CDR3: CASSNQGPMSNQPQHF. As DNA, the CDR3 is TGTGCCAGTAGCAACCAGGGACCGATGAGCAATCAGCCCCAGCATTTT.